These 3 T cell receptor beta chains originate from one sample sequenced in a study of blood T cells in healthy people across ages. A second PCR of roughly 7 to 11 cycles used a sample-barcoded 5' primer and a J-beta primer mix. TCRdb reprocessed the 5' RACE reads via MiXCR and lists one record per CDR3 protein. This repertoire shows approximately 1.5 million distinct CDR3 sequences, about 31% found once; its top ten account for about 11%. The specimen was blood. The receptors shown here come from a young woman in good health.

This clonotype was seen a handful of times. The J gene is TRBJ2-7, the V gene TRBV6-7; 8 bases fit TRBD2. TRBV6-7 is an ORF for which the function is uncertain. Losses at the gene ends were 9 bases for V and 0 bases for J; bases not matched to a gene: 13. The CDR3 spans 16 residues. Written as DNA, the CDR3 is TGTGCCAGAGGCGGGGTGAGCGGGAGTCCCTCCTACGAGCAGTACTTC. Translated, it gives CARGGVSGSPSYEQYF.

The chain uses TRBV20-1 and TRBJ2-7; D may be TRBD1 (6 bases). The germline CDR1 and CDR2 sequences are DFQATT and SNEGSKA (reference sequence). Trimming stripped 2 bases from V and 3 bases from J, with 14 bases between. The CDR3 loop spans 14 amino acids. This CDR3 is CSARPRDKYYEQYF. In nucleotides, the CDR3 is TGCAGTGCTAGACCCCGGGACAAGTACTACGAGCAGTACTTC.

The chain employs TRBV29-1 and TRBJ2-2; D tentatively reads TRBD1 or TRBD2 (5 bases each). Deletions cut 7 bases from V and 5 bases from J, with 17 bases between. The CDR3 covers 14 residues. The V gene's germline CDR1 is SQVTM and CDR2 ANQGSEA. The CDR3 nucleotides read TGCAGCGCCGGTCGCAGGGAGTCGACCGGGGAGCTGTTTTTT. Amino acids: CSAGRRESTGELFF.